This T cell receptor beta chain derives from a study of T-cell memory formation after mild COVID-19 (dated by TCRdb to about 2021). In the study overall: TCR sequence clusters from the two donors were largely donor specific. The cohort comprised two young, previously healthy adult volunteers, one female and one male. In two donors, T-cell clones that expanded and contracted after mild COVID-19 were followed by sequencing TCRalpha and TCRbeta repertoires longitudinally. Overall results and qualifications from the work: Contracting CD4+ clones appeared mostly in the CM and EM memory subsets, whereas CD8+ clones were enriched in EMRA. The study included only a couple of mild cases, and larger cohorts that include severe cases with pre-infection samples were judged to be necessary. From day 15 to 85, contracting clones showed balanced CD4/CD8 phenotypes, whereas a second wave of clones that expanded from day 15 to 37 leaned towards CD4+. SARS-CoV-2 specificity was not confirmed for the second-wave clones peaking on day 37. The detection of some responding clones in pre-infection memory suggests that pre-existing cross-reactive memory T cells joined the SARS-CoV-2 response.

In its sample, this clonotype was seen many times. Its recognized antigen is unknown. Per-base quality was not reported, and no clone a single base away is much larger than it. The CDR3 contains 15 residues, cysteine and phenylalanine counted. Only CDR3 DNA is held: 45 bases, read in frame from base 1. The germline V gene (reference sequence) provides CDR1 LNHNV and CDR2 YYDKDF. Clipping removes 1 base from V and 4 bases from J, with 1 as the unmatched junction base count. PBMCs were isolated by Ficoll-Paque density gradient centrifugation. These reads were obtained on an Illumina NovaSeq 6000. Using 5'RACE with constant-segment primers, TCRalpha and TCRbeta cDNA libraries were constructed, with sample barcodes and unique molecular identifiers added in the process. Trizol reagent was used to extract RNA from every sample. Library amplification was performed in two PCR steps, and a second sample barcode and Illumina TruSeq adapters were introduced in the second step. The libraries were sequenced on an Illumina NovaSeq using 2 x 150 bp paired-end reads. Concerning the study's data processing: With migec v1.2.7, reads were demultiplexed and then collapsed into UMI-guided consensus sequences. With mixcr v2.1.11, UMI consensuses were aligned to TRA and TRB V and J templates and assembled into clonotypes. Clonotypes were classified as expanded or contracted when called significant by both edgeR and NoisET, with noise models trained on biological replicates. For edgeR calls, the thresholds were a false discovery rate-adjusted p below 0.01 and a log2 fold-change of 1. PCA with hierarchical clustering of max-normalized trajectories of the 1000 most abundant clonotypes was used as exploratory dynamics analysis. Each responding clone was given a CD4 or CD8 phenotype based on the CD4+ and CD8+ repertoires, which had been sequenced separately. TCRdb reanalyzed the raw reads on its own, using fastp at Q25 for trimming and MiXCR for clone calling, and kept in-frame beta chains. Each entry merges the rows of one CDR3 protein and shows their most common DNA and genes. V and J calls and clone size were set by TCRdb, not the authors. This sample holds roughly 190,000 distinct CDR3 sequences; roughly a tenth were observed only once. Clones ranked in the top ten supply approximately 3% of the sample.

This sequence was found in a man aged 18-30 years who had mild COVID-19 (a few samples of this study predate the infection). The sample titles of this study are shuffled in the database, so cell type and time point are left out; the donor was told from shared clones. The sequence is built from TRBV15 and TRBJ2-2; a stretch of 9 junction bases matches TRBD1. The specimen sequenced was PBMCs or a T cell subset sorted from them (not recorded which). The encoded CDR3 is CATSRGTGATGELFF. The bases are TGTGCCACCAGCAGAGGGACAGGGGCCACCGGGGAGCTGTTTTTT.